This T cell receptor (beta chain) was captured by sequencing in a study of CD8 T cells in Susac syndrome. Across the whole study: When their blood was taken, patients with Susac syndrome were therapy-naive, taking corticosteroids, or taking intravenous immunoglobulin alone.

Germline assignment: CDR1 SNHLY and CDR2 FYNNEI. The CDR3 spans 16 residues. With 5 bases removed from V and 0 bases from J, the gap between germline ends came to 16 bases. Reverse transcription of about 0.45 to 1 ug RNA was performed with random hexamers. The CDR3 of TCR beta was amplified by immunoSEQ multiplex PCR across 54 Vbeta and 13 Jbeta. A single record per CDR3 protein comes from TCRdb applying MiXCR to the immunoSEQ multiplex PCR reads. The table includes 200,000 to 250,000 distinct CDR3 sequences, roughly 93% detected once. This receptor was identified in a human donor with Susac syndrome. V usage is TRBV2 and J usage is TRBJ1-2, with D tentatively TRBD1 (6 bases). Sequencing used CD4+ T cells from PBMCs. The CDR3 DNA reads as TGTGCCAGCAGTTATACAGGGAGTGGAGCTAACTATGGCTACACCTTC. Translation gives CASSYTGSGANYGYTF.